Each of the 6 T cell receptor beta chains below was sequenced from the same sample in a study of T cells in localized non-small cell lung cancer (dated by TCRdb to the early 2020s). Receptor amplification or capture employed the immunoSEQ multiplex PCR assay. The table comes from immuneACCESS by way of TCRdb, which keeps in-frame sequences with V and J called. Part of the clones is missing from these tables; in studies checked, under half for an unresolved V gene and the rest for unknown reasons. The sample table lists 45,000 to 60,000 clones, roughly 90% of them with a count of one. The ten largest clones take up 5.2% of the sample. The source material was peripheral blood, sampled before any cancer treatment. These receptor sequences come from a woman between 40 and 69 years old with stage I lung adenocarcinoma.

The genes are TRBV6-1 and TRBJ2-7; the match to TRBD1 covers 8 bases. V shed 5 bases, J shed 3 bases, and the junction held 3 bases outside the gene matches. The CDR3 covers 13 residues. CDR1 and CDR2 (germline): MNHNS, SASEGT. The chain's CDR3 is CASSFTGGYEQYF. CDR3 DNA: TGTGCCAGCAGTTTTACAGGGGGCTACGAGCAGTACTTC.

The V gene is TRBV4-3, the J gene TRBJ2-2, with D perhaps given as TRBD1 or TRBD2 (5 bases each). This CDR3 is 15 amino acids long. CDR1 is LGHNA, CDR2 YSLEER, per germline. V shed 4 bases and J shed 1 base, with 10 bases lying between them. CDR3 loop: CASSLGTGNTGELFF. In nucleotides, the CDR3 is TGCGCCAGCAGCCTGGGGACGGGGAACACCGGGGAGCTGTTTTTT.

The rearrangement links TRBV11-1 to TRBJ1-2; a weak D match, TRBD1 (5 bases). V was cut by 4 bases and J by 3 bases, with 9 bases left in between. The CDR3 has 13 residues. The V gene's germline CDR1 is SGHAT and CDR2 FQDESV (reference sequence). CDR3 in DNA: TGTGCCAGCAGCTCTCAGGGATACTATGGCTACACCTTC. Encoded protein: CASSSQGYYGYTF.

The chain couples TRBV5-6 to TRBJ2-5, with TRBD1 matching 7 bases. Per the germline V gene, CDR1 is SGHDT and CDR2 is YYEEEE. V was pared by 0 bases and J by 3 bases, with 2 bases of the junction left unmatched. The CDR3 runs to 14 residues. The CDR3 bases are TGTGCCAGCAGCTTGGTCGACAGGGAAGAGACCCAGTACTTC. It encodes CASSLVDREETQYF.

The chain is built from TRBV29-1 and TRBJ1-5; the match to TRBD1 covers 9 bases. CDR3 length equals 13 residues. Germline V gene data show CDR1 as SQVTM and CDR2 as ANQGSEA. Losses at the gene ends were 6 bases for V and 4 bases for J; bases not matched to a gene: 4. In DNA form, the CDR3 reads TGCAGCGTGGTACAGGGGGCTAATCAGCCCCAGCATTTT. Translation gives CSVVQGANQPQHF.

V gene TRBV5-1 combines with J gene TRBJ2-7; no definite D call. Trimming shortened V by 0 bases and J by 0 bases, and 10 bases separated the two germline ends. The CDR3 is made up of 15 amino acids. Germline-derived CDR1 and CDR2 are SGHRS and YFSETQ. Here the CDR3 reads CASSLGSGYSYEQYF. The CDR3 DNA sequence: TGCGCCAGCAGCTTGGGGTCCGGGTACTCCTACGAGCAGTACTTC.